This record concerns one TCR beta chain sequence. Its antigen specificity is not known. Per-base quality was not reported, and no clone a single base away is much larger than it. The donors were healthy, HIV-negative adults with no recently reported acute infections or vaccinations. Every donor was a Caucasian adult living in Nashville, Tennessee, USA. For unsorted samples, about 85 million PBMCs were counted and genomic DNA was extracted with the QIAamp DNA Blood Mini kit. Blood was collected by leukapheresis, and PBMCs were isolated by Ficoll-Histopaque density gradient centrifugation and then cryopreserved in liquid nitrogen vapor phase. The data derive from a study of shared clonotypes between healthy human individuals (dated by TCRdb to 2020 to 2022). Background on the whole study: The cohort included a few men and two women between 18 and 49 years of age. To estimate repertoire size and how much clonotypes are shared between individuals, the study performed deep sequencing of blood TCR repertoires from 4 to 6 healthy adults. To increase sequencing depth and limit assay-specific biases, TCR repertoire library preparation and sequencing were carried out by different laboratories using diverse techniques. Leukapheresis yielded between about 0.85 and 10 billion PBMCs per donor.

Using the deep immunoSEQ assay, multiplex PCR amplified TCR CDR3 regions from genomic DNA. Extracted genomic DNA from each cell subset was distributed evenly across all wells of several immunoSEQ 96-well plates, and each plate was treated as a replicate. For unsorted PBMC, each replicate PCR was loaded with roughly 330 ng genomic DNA, equivalent to approximately 33,000 T cell genomes. Unsorted PBMC genomic DNA was sequenced across ten immunoSEQ deep assay plates. Purified libraries were quantified with a Qubit 3.0 fluorometer, sized on a Bioanalyzer 2100, and re-quantified with the KAPA Library Quantification kit. Each immunoSEQ 96-well plate was sequenced on its own single-read 150-cycle Illumina NextSeq 550 flow cell. In the authors' own workflow: Because the immunoSEQ output included only junctional sequences and no quality scores, the filtering could not be the same as the filtering used for full-length reads. Sequences were annotated with PyIR, a Python wrapper for IgBLAST v1.9, using IMGT germline references to assign V/J genes and CDR3. Reads were filtered out if the reads had weak V/J assignments (E-value above 1e-6), no CDR3, stop codons, out-of-frame junctions, or ambiguous translated residues. A V3J clonotype was defined by an identical inferred V gene, J gene, and CDR3 amino acid sequence. Percentage overlap between repertoires was computed as shared unique clonotypes divided by the size of the smaller repertoire. Three approaches were used to assess repertoire richness: RTK rarefaction, the Chao1 estimator, and Recon v2.1 estimates of unobserved clonotypes. Here the immuneACCESS table is served through TCRdb, limited to in-frame sequences with V and J called. Missing clones are a known gap in these copies; in checked studies unresolved V genes cover under half, and the rest lacks a known reason. The DNA gave D and trimming, while V, J and clone size come from that table. The sample profile shows about 510,000 clones; 70% to 80% of them were found once. Roughly 13% of the sample comes from the top ten.

Findings and caveats that apply to the study as a whole: Only blood was sampled, and tissue TCR repertoires likely differ from those in blood. Based on pairwise subsampling, the degree of clonotype sharing among donors was expected to be affected by sequencing depth. Because the study included a small number of donors, the genetic and exposure-history diversity represented was limited.

The sequenced material came from PBMCs. The sequence was collected from a woman in her thirties or forties in good health. Some clones in this sample may be carry-over from other donors' samples.

The nucleotides are TGTGCCAGCAGTGTTCTTCACACCACAGATACGCAGTATTTT. This codes for CASSVLHTTDTQYF. This chain joins TRBV2 to TRBJ2-3; the D gene lacks a confident call. Between the V and J ends, shortened by 4 bases and 2 bases respectively, the junction contains 10 bases. The CDR3 starts with the cysteine, ends with the phenylalanine, and has 14 residues. The retained sequence is limited to the CDR3, 42 bases, with the frame set at the first base. The germline V gene yields SNHLY for CDR1 and FYNNEI for CDR2.